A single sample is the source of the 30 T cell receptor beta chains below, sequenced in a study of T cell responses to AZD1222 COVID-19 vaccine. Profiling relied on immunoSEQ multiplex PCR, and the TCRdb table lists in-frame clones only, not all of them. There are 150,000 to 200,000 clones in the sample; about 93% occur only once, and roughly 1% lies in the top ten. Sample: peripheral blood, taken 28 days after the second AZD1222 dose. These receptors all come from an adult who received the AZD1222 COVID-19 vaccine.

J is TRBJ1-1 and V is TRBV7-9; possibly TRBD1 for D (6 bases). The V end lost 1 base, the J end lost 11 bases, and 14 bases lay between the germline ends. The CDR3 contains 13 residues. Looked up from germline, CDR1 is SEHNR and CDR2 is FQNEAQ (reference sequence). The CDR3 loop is CASSLGGGREAFF. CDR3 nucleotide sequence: TGTGCCAGCAGCTTAGGTGGGGGGCGCGAGGCTTTCTTT.

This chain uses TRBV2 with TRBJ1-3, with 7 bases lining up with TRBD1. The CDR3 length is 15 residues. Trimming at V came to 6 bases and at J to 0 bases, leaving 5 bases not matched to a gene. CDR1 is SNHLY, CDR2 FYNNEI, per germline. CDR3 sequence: CASRGQLYSGNTIYF. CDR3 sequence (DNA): TGTGCCAGCAGGGGACAGCTCTACTCTGGAAACACCATATATTTT.

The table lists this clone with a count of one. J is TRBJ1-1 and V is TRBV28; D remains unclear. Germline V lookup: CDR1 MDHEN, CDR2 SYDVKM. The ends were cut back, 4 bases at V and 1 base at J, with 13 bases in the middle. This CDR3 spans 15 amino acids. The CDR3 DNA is TGTGCCAGCAGTTCCTGGACGGGGAGGAACACTGAAGCTTTCTTT. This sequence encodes CASSSWTGRNTEAFF.

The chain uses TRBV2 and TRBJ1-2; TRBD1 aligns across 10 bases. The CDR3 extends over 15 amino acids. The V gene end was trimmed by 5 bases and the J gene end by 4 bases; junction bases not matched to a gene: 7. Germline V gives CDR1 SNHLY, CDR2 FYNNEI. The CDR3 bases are TGTGCCAGCAGTCGAACGACAGGGGGCCTCTATGGCTACACCTTC. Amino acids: CASSRTTGGLYGYTF. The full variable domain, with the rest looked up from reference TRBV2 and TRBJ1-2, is EPEVTQTPSHQVTQMGQEVILRCVPISNHLYFYWYRQILGQKVEFLVSFYNNEISEKSEIFDDQFSVERPDGSNFTLKIRSTKLEDSAMYFCASSRTTGGLYGYTFGSGTRLTVV.

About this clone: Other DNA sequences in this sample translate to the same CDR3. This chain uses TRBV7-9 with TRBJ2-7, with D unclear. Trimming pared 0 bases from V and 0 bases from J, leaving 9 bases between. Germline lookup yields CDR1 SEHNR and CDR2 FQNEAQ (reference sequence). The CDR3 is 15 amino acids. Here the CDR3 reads CASSLARSSSYEQYF. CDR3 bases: TGTGCCAGCAGCTTAGCGCGCAGTAGCTCCTACGAGCAGTACTTC.

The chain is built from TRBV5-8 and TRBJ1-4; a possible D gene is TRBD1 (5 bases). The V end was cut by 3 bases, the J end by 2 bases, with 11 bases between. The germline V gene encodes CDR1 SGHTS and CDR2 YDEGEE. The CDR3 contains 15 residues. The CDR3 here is CASSSGIRTNEKLFF. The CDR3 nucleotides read TGTGCCAGCAGCTCAGGGATAAGGACTAATGAAAAACTGTTTTTT.

In DNA, the CDR3 is TGTGCCAGCAGTATACAGGGAGGGAGTGTTTCACCCCTCCACTTT. Translating gives CASSIQGGSVSPLHF. The chain recombines TRBV27 with TRBJ1-6; D is possibly TRBD1 (6 bases). Germline V gene data show CDR1 as MNHEY and CDR2 as SMNVEV (reference sequence). The CDR3 consists of 15 residues. Trimming took off 5 bases at V and 9 bases at J, with 17 bases between the two ends.

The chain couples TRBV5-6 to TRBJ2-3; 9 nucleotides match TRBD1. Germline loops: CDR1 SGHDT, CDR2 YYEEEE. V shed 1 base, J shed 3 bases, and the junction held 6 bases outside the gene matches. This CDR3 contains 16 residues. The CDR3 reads CASSLQPGQGTDTQYF. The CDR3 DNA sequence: TGTGCCAGCAGCTTGCAACCGGGACAGGGTACAGATACGCAGTATTTT. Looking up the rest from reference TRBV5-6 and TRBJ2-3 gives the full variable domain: DAGVTQSPTHLIKTRGQQVTLRCSPKSGHDTVSWYQQALGQGPQFIFQYYEEEERQRGNFPDRFSGHQFPNYSSELNVNALLLGDSALYLCASSLQPGQGTDTQYFGPGTRLTVL.

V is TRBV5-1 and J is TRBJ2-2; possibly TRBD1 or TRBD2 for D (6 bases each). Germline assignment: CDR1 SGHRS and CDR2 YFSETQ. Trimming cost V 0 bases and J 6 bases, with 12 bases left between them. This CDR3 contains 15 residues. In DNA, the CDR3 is TGCGCCAGCAGCTTGGTACAGGGACTGGCCGGGGAGCTGTTTTTT. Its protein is CASSLVQGLAGELFF.

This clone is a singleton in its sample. The CDR3 sequence is CASSLEGGSGNQPQHF. The CDR3 DNA reads as TGTGCCAGCAGCTTAGAGGGGGGGTCCGGCAATCAGCCCCAGCATTTT. The V call is TRBV7-2, the J call TRBJ1-5; D may be TRBD1 (6 bases). From germline, CDR1 is SGHTA and CDR2 FQGNSA. The V gene lost 1 base and the J gene lost 2 bases, with 12 bases spanning the gap. This CDR3 is built from 16 residues.

DNA of the CDR3: TGTGCCAGCAGCTTAGGAAGGCGCTTCTCTGGAAACACCATATATTTT. Protein product: CASSLGRRFSGNTIYF. The chain recombines TRBV11-2 with TRBJ1-3; D uncertain. CDR1 is SGHAT and CDR2 is FQNNGV in the germline V gene. The V end lost 1 base, the J end lost 0 bases, and 10 bases lay between the germline ends. This CDR3 region has 16 residues.

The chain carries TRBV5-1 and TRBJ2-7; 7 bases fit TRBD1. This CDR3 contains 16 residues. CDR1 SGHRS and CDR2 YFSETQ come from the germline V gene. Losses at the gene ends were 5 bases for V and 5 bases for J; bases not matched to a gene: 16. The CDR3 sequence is CASSERGGTVIHEQYF. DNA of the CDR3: TGCGCCAGCAGTGAGAGAGGTGGGACAGTAATCCACGAGCAGTACTTC.

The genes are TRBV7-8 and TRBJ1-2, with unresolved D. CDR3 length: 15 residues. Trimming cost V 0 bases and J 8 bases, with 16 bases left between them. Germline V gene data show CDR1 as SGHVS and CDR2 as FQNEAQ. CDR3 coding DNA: TGTGCCAGCAGCTTAGCCGGGGAGCCGGCGGGGGGCTACACCTTC. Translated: CASSLAGEPAGGYTF.

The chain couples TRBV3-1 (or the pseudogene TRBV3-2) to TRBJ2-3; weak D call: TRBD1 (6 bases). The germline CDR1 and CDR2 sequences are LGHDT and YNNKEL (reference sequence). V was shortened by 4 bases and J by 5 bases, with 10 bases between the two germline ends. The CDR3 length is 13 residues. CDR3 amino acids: CASSRQGIDTQYF. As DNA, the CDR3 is TGTGCCAGCAGCCGGCAGGGGATAGATACGCAGTATTTT.

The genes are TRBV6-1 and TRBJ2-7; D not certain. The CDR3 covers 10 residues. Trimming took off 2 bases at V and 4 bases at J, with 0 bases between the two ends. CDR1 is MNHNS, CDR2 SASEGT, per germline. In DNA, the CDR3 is TGTGCCAGCAGTGAATACGAGCAGTACTTC. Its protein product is CASSEYEQYF.

The CDR3 sequence is CAWSVGGGGQPQHF. The CDR3 bases are TGTGCCTGGAGTGTCGGGGGGGGCGGTCAGCCCCAGCATTTT. V and J are TRBV30 and TRBJ1-5, with D tentatively TRBD1 (6 bases). Germline CDR1 is GTSNPN and CDR2 is SVGIG (reference sequence). The CDR3 consists of 14 residues. Trimming removed 0 bases from V and 6 bases from J, with 12 bases in between.

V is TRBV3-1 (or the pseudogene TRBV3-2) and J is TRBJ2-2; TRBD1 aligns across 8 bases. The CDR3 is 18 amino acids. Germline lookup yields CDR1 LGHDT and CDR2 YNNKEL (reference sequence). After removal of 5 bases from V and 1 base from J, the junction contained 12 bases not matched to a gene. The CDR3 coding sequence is TGTGCCAGCAGCTCTCGACCCCCGGACAGGGTGAACACCGGGGAGCTGTTTTTT. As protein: CASSSRPPDRVNTGELFF.

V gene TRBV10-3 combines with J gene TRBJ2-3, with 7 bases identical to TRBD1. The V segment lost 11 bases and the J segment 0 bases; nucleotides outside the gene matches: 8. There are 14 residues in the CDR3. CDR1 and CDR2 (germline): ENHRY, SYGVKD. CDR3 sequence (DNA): TGTGCCTCTGAGACAGGGACGAGCACAGATACGCAGTATTTT. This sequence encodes CASETGTSTDTQYF.

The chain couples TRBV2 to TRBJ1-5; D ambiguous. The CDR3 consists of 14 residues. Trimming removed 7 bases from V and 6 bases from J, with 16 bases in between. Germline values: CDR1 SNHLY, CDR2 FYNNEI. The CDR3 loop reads CASTLGEGIQPQHF. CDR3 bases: TGTGCCAGCACCCTGGGAGAAGGGATTCAGCCCCAGCATTTT.

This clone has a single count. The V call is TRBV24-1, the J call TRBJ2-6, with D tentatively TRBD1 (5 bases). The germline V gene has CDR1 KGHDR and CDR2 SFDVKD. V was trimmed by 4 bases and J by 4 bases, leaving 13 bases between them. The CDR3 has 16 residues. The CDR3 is CATSELGQGGANVLTF. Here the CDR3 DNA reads TGTGCCACCAGTGAGTTGGGGCAGGGCGGGGCCAACGTCCTGACTTTC.

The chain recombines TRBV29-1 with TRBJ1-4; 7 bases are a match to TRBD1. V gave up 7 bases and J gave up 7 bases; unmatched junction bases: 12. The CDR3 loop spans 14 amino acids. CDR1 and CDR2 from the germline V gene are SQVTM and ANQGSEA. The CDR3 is CSARVGGGGEKLFF. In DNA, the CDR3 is TGCAGCGCCAGGGTAGGGGGCGGTGGTGAAAAACTGTTTTTT.

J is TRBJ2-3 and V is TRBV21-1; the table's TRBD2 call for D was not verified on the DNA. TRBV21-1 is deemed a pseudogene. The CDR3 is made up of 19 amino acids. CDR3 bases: TGTGCCAGCAGCAAAGACCGGCTAGCGGGGGGAAGTAGCACAGATACGCAGTATTTT. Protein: CASSKDRLAGGSSTDTQYF.

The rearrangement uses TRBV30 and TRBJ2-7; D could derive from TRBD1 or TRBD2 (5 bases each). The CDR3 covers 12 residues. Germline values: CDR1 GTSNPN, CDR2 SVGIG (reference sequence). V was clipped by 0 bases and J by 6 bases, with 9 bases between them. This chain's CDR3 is CAWSVEGSEQYF. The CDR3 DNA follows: TGTGCCTGGAGTGTAGAGGGGAGCGAGCAGTACTTC.

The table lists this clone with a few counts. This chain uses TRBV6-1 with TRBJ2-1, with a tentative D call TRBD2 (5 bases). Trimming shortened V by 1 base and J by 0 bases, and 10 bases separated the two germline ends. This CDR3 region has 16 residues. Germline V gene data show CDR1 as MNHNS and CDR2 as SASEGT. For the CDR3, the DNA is TGTGCCAGCAGTGAAGGTCGGGGTTACTCCTACAATGAGCAGTTCTTC. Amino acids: CASSEGRGYSYNEQFF.

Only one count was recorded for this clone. The CDR3 DNA sequence: TGTGCCTTCCCCGTTGGGTATGGGAATCAGCCCCAGCATTTT. Translating it yields CAFPVGYGNQPQHF. V is TRBV24-1 and J is TRBJ1-5; D not resolved. There are 14 residues in the CDR3. V was trimmed by 12 bases and J by 4 bases, leaving 18 bases between them. Looked up from germline, CDR1 is KGHDR and CDR2 is SFDVKD.

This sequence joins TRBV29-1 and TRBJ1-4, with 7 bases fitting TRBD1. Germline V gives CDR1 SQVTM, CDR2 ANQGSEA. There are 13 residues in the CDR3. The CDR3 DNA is TGCAGTGGGACAGCCCCACCGAGCGAAAAACTGTTTTTT. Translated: CSGTAPPSEKLFF.

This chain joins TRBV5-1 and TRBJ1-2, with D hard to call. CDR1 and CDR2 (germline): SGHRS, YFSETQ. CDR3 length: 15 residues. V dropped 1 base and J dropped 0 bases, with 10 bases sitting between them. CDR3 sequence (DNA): TGCGCCAGCAGCTTGAGTGGAGGACCTAACTATGGCTACACCTTC. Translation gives CASSLSGGPNYGYTF.

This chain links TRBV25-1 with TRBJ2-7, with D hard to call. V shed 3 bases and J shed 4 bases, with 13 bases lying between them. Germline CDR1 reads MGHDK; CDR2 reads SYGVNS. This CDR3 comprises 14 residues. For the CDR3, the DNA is TGTGCCAGCAGTGAGCCGGGCTCCACATACGAGCAGTACTTC. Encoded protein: CASSEPGSTYEQYF.

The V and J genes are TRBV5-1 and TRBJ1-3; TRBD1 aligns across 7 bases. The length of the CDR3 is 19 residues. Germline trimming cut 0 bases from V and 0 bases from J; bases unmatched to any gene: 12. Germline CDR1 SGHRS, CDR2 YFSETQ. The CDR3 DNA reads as TGCGCCAGCAGCTTGGGGGCTGGGACAGTGCGAACCTCTGGAAACACCATATATTTT. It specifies CASSLGAGTVRTSGNTIYF.

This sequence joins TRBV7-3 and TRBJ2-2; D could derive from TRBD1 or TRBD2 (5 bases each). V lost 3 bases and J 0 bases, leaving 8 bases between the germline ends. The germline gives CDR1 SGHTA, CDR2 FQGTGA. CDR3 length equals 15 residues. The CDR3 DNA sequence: TGTGCCAGCAGCTTCCTGGGGGCGAACACCGGGGAGCTGTTTTTT. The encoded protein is CASSFLGANTGELFF.